The 10 T cell receptor beta chains reported below all come from one sample, sequenced in a study of memory CD8 T cells in hepatitis C reinfection. Clones were read by immunoSEQ multiplex PCR, and TCRdb kept only the in-frame ones, dropping some. The sample lists 44,000 or so clones, roughly 90% occurring once. Time point described: peak reinfection, 3 to 8 weeks after reinfection detection. The sorted cells went straight to TCR sequencing with no prior in vitro expansion. The material sequenced was naive CD8+ T cells sorted from blood. These receptors all stem from a man between 18 and 35 years old with hepatitis C virus infection.

This chain connects TRBV28 to TRBJ2-1; TRBD2 matches at 11 bases. The CDR3 runs 15 residues. Looked up from germline, CDR1 is MDHEN and CDR2 is SYDVKM. Trimming removed 6 bases from V and 4 bases from J; junction bases left unmatched: 5. CDR3: CASSDLAGGYNEQFF. In DNA form, the CDR3 reads TGTGCCAGCAGCGACCTAGCGGGGGGTTACAATGAGCAGTTCTTC.

This clone is a singleton in its sample. The chain carries TRBV7-3 and TRBJ2-1, with 13 bases matching TRBD2. CDR1 and CDR2 (germline): SGHTA, FQGTGA. This CDR3 is 15 amino acids long. V trimming: 5 bases; J trimming: 7 bases; junction bases outside the gene matches: 5. The CDR3 spells CASSLLAGGQNEQFF. The DNA of the CDR3 is TGTGCCAGCAGCCTACTAGCGGGAGGGCAGAATGAGCAGTTCTTC.

The V gene is TRBV4-3, the J gene TRBJ1-5; 7 bases are a match to TRBD1. With V trimmed by 1 base and J by 7 bases, 7 bases remained unmatched. The CDR3 is 15 amino acids. The germline gives CDR1 LGHNA, CDR2 YSLEER. DNA for the CDR3: TGCGCCAGCAGCCAAGGGGAGACAGGGTTCCAGCCCCAGCATTTT. Protein: CASSQGETGFQPQHF.

V and J are TRBV29-1 and TRBJ2-5; unclear D gene. CDR3 length: 11 residues. V dropped 6 bases and J dropped 2 bases, with 7 bases sitting between them. Germline loops: CDR1 SQVTM, CDR2 ANQGSEA. The CDR3 sequence: CSVPVQETQYF. CDR3 nucleotide sequence: TGCAGCGTCCCGGTTCAAGAGACCCAGTACTTC.

The rearrangement joins TRBV10-2 to TRBJ1-6; 7 bases agree with TRBD1. CDR1 and CDR2 (germline): WSHSY, SAAADI. V trimming: 2 bases; J trimming: 4 bases; junction bases outside the gene matches: 2. CDR3 length equals 15 residues. CDR3 nucleotides: TGCGCCAGCAGTGAGATGGGACAGTATAATTCACCCCTCCACTTT. Its translation is CASSEMGQYNSPLHF.

The J gene is TRBJ2-1, the V gene TRBV19, with 12 positions matching TRBD2. This CDR3 contains 15 residues. The V gene's germline CDR1 is LNHDA and CDR2 SQIVND (reference sequence). V lost 6 bases to trimming and J lost 2 bases; unmatched junction nucleotides: 2. CDR3 loop: CASRTSGGAYNEQFF. The CDR3 coding sequence is TGTGCCAGTAGGACTAGCGGGGGTGCCTACAATGAGCAGTTCTTC.

This clone was seen only a few times. The rearrangement links TRBV4-1 to TRBJ2-7; D ambiguous. Trimming took 1 base from V and 1 from J, leaving 5 bases between them. Germline V lookup: CDR1 MGHRA, CDR2 YSYEKL. The CDR3 loop spans 13 amino acids. CDR3 sequence (DNA): TGCGCCAGCAGCCAAGGACTTTCCTACGAGCAGTACTTC. Residues: CASSQGLSYEQYF.

The chain combines TRBV5-1 with TRBJ2-2; 12 nucleotides align to TRBD2. Germline trimming cut 4 bases from V and 3 bases from J; bases unmatched to any gene: 7. Germline V gene data show CDR1 as SGHRS and CDR2 as YFSETQ. The CDR3 spans 17 residues. CDR3 in DNA: TGCGCCAGCAGCGGAGGGACTAGCGGGCCAGACACCGGGGAGCTGTTTTTT. This translates into CASSGGTSGPDTGELFF.

This chain links TRBV5-5 with TRBJ2-1, with 11 bases that match TRBD1. The CDR3 covers 15 residues. The V gene's germline CDR1 is SGHKS and CDR2 YYEKEE (reference sequence). Trimming took 2 bases from V and 8 from J; bases not matched to a gene: 6. CDR3 residues: CASSFTGTGGYEQFF. In nucleotides, the CDR3 is TGTGCCAGCAGCTTCACCGGGACAGGGGGTTATGAGCAGTTCTTC. The full variable domain, rest sourced from reference TRBV5-5 and TRBJ2-1, is DAGVTQSPTHLIKTRGQQVTLRCSPISGHKSVSWYQQVLGQGPQFIFQYYEKEERGRGNFPDRFSARQFPNYSSELNVNALLLGDSALYLCASSFTGTGGYEQFFGPGTRLTVL.

In DNA, the CDR3 is TGTGCCAGCAGCCAACCGACAGGGGGCGTTTCAGTCTCCAGAACCTCCTACGAGCAGTACTTC. Translated: CASSQPTGGVSVSRTSYEQYF. The chain uses TRBV2 and TRBJ2-7, with TRBD1 matching over 10 bases. The CDR3 is 21 residues long. V lost 6 bases to trimming and J lost 0 bases; unmatched junction nucleotides: 23. Looked up from germline, CDR1 is SNHLY and CDR2 is FYNNEI.